Listed below are T cell receptor beta chains from one sample, sequenced in a study of T cell responses to AZD1222 COVID-19 vaccine. Using immunoSEQ multiplex PCR, the repertoire was profiled, and TCRdb retains in-frame clones only, with some absent. Of 65,000 to 80,000 clones listed, about 90% are singletons. Sequenced here: peripheral blood, sampled on day 0 of AZD1222 vaccination. The receptors were gathered from an adult in good health. The CDR3 runs from the conserved cysteine through the conserved F or W.

J gene	V gene	CDR3 protein
TRBJ1-2	TRBV28	CASSSSAYRGGYTF
TRBJ2-7	TRBV18	CASSPGTSGAEQYF
TRBJ2-5	TRBV2	CASTFGRSKETQYF
TRBJ1-2	TRBV5-5	CASSLRDGRNGYTF
TRBJ2-7	TRBV25-1	CASSGYRASSYEQYF
TRBJ1-5	TRBV2	CASSVESDNQPQHF
TRBJ2-1	TRBV7-2	CASSLEGAGWYNEQFF
TRBJ2-1	TRBV19	CASSKVAAYNEQFF
TRBJ1-3	TRBV6-5	CANSPGPGGGNTIYF
TRBJ1-2	TRBV11-1	CASSLRRGGYTF
TRBJ2-5	TRBV28	CASSLGVFQETQYF
TRBJ2-3	TRBV5-1	CASSFAGSTDTQYF
TRBJ2-7	TRBV18	CASSPPAHSYEQYF
TRBJ1-5	TRBV19	CASRAMGQINQPQHF
TRBJ2-1	TRBV11-2	CASSLEGTAYNEQFF
TRBJ2-5	TRBV7-6	CASSAGGYWTQYF
TRBJ1-5	TRBV2	CASSEGGLSNQPQHF
TRBJ2-2	TRBV5-4	CASSPWTSGTGELFF
TRBJ2-1	TRBV19	CASSPPGLVSYNEQFF
TRBJ2-5	TRBV11-3	CASSLFGGGVGQETQYF
TRBJ1-4	TRBV28	CASSLNQGPQGKLFF
TRBJ1-5	TRBV7-2	CASRSGDKPQHF
TRBJ1-5	TRBV2	CASTRGQFDQPQHF
TRBJ2-1	TRBV19	CASSIPGGSSFYNEQFF
TRBJ1-2	TRBV7-2	CASSLDPVGGYTF
TRBJ2-1	TRBV27	CASSLSGDWDYNEQFF
TRBJ1-2	TRBV9	CASSVGPTDNGYTF
TRBJ2-7	TRBV5-4	CASKIAGGIYEQYF
TRBJ1-3	TRBV7-2	CASSQRAGGNTIYF
TRBJ1-4	TRBV5-1	CASSLEGSHEKLFF
TRBJ1-3	TRBV19	CASNRGATGNTIYF
TRBJ2-1	TRBV6-5	CASGGGQRGPNEQFF
TRBJ1-1	TRBV10-3	CAISPQGLEAFF
TRBJ2-5	TRBV5-1	CASSLEGALMKETQYF
TRBJ1-1	TRBV24-1	CATSSQENTEAFF
TRBJ1-5	TRBV18	CASSPGGSSNQPQHF
TRBJ2-1	TRBV28	CASSSIPGTSRSSYNEQFF
TRBJ1-2	TRBV7-8	CASSSTGGLEAYGYTF
TRBJ2-5	TRBV11-2	CASSSGGGGTQYF
TRBJ2-3	TRBV11-3	CASSLGFPRETDTQYF
TRBJ2-7	TRBV11-2	CASSLGRTGYEQYF